This TCR beta chain was captured by sequencing in a study of blood T cell repertoires in COVID-19. Sequencing used immunoSEQ multiplex PCR; TCRdb keeps in-frame clones, though not all of them. This repertoire shows 110,000 to 150,000 clones, just over 85% found once; its top ten account for more than 3.5%. The age range of participants was about 18 to 89 years, with residence in more than 20 US areas. Before being deemed recovered, Cohort 3 donors had two negative PCRs, clearance, or symptom resolution. The V and J ends lost 5 bases and 10 bases, in that order; junction bases with no gene match: 12. Germline-derived CDR1 and CDR2 are GTSNPN and SVGIG (reference sequence). The CDR3 is 15 residues long.

The chain joins TRBV30 to TRBJ1-6, with 9 bases identical to TRBD1. This clonotype originated in a man aged 50 to 60 who had recovered from COVID-19. Sequencing used PBMCs or T cells enriched from blood (not recorded which). The CDR3 loop is CAWSGQGLGGSPLHF. The CDR3 DNA reads as TGTGCCTGGTCTGGACAGGGGCTGGGCGGGTCACCCCTCCACTTT.